This TCR beta chain came from a study of long-term antiretroviral therapy in people with HIV. Whole-study results and caveats: Within the repertoire, clones expanded before ART were dominant at all time points.

In the case of this clone: Its antigen is as yet unknown.

Germline lookup yields CDR1 SGHTA and CDR2 FQGNSA. The ends lost 3 bases at V and 0 bases at J; junction bases unmatched: 1. CDR3 size: 14 residues. Sequencing used immunoSEQ v3.0 at survey level. TCRdb keeps only in-frame clones here, not all; method: immunoSEQ multiplex PCR. In the table there are 30,000 or so clones, around four fifths of which are singletons. This TCR derives from a man younger than 35 with HIV. The chain is built from TRBV7-2 and TRBJ2-7; 8 nucleotides line up with TRBD2. Sample: unsorted PBMCs, taken 1.5 years before starting antiretroviral therapy. The CDR3 nucleotides read TGTGCCAGCAGCTTCAGCGGGAGCTCCTACGAGCAGTACTTC. It specifies CASSFSGSSYEQYF.